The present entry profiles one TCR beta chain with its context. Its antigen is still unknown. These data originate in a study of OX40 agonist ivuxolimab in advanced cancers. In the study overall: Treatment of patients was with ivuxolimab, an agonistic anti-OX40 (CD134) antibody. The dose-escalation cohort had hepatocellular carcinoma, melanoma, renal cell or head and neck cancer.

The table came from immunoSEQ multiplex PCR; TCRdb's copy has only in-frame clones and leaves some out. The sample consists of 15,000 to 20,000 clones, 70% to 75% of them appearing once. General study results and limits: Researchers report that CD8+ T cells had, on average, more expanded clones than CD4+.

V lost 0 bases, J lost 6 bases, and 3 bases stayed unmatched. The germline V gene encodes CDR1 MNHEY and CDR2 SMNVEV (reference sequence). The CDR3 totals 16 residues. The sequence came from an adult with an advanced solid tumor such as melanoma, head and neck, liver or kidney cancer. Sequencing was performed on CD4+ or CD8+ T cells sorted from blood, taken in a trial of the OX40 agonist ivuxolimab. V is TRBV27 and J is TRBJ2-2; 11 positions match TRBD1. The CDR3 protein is CASSLSGQGGAGELFF. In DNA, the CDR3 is TGTGCCAGCAGTTTATCGGGACAGGGGGGCGCCGGGGAGCTGTTTTTT.